This passage covers 7 T cell receptor beta chains from one sample sequenced in a study of T-cell reconstitution after alpha-beta-depleted transplantation in children. Unique molecular identifiers were incorporated into the prepared TCRbeta library. Each CDR3 protein gets one entry after TCRdb re-called the PCR reads with MiXCR. The sample lists 900,000 or so distinct CDR3 sequences; roughly 15% were seen once. The sequencing used PBMCs, mostly from graft donor cells, collected 360 days after TCRalphabeta/CD19-depleted stem cell transplant. Every receptor here comes from a male patient between 5 and 17 years old who had a stem cell transplant for acute lymphoblastic leukemia, so the T cells may come from the graft donor.

The gene calls are TRBV5-6 and TRBJ2-3; TRBD2 agrees at 10 bases. The germline V gene has CDR1 SGHDT and CDR2 YYEEEE. V gave up 9 bases and J gave up 1 base; unmatched junction bases: 14. This CDR3 contains 17 residues. Written as DNA, the CDR3 is TGTGCCATGAGCTTGGAGTTCGGGACTAGCGGCACAGATACGCAGTATTTT. Translated, it gives CAMSLEFGTSGTDTQYF.

This rearrangement joins TRBV25-1 to TRBJ2-7, with 7 bases fitting TRBD2. With 8 bases clipped from V and 2 bases from J, the junction kept 9 bases outside the gene matches. There are 14 residues in the CDR3. CDR1 is MGHDK and CDR2 is SYGVNS in the germline V gene. The CDR3 DNA is TGTGCCAGCTCCCCGTGGGGACTAACCTACGAGCAGTACTTC. Amino acids: CASSPWGLTYEQYF.

This clonotype was seen once. This chain connects TRBV30 to TRBJ2-7; no definite D call. V lost 0 bases and J lost 6, with 12 bases in between. The CDR3 sequence is 13 residues long. Germline assignment: CDR1 GTSNPN and CDR2 SVGIG (reference sequence). The CDR3 DNA is TGTGCCTGGAGTGTACTGGAAAGAGCCGAGCAGTACTTC. Translated, it gives CAWSVLERAEQYF.

The chain has TRBV7-9 and TRBJ2-5; TRBD2 might be the D (5 bases). In germline, CDR1 is SEHNR, CDR2 FQNEAQ (reference sequence). The CDR3 is 16 amino acids. V was shortened by 0 bases and J by 2 bases, with 13 bases between the two germline ends. CDR3 nucleotide sequence: TGTGCCAGCAGCTTAGCGGGAGCCTTCCAGCAAGAGACCCAGTACTTC. Its protein product is CASSLAGAFQQETQYF.

This clonotype was observed many times. The chain employs TRBV20-1 and TRBJ2-7; D remains unclear. V was trimmed by 2 bases and J by 3 bases, leaving 20 bases between them. Germline CDR1 is DFQATT and CDR2 is SNEGSKA (reference sequence). This CDR3 has 16 amino acids. CDR3 amino acids: CSARKERHTLGYEQYF. The CDR3 DNA sequence: TGCAGTGCTAGAAAAGAACGTCATACCCTCGGCTACGAGCAGTACTTC.

This clonotype turned up a few times. The chain has TRBV5-1 and TRBJ2-4; D is ambiguous. The germline V gene has CDR1 SGHRS and CDR2 YFSETQ. This CDR3 is 14 amino acids long. V shed 5 bases and J shed 3 bases, with 12 bases lying between them. The DNA of the CDR3 is TGCGCCAGCAGTTCGAGACGCCTCAAAAACATTCAGTACTTC. Amino acids: CASSSRRLKNIQYF.

This chain links TRBV5-1 with TRBJ2-5; D uncertain. Germline V gene data show CDR1 as SGHRS and CDR2 as YFSETQ. The CDR3 extends over 14 amino acids. Between the trimmed V and J ends, which lost 1 base and 7 bases, there was a span of 14 bases. CDR3 amino acids: CASSLSSQPGTQYF. The CDR3, as DNA: TGCGCCAGCAGCTTGAGCTCCCAGCCCGGGACCCAGTACTTC.